What follows are 26 T cell receptor beta chains derived from one specimen sequenced in a study of Ad26.COV2.S vaccination and SARS-CoV-2 variants. The table came from immunoSEQ multiplex PCR; TCRdb's copy has only in-frame clones and leaves some out. The sample has about 420,000 clones, approximately 88% seen once. The treatment is: 15 to 20 received Ad26.COV2.S at low or high dose, single or two shots; about 5 received placebo; per-sample allocation not given. Collection of the samples took place on day 63 after the first injection of vaccine or placebo. Specimen: peripheral blood, collected in a trial of Ad26.COV2.S vaccine versus placebo. The receptors stem from a person aged 18-60 years who received the Ad26.COV2.S COVID-19 vaccine or a placebo.

As for this clone: At the DNA level, this CDR3 is encoded by other sequences in the same sample as well. The chain links TRBV9 to TRBJ2-2; no definite D call. Germline V CDR1 and CDR2: SGDLS, YYNGEE. The V and J ends lost 0 bases and 3 bases respectively, with 3 bases between them. The CDR3 consists of 13 residues. The CDR3 loop reads CASSVGDTGELFF. The CDR3 nucleotides are TGTGCCAGCAGCGTAGGTGACACCGGGGAGCTGTTTTTT.

V usage is TRBV27 and J usage is TRBJ2-7; TRBD2 matches 7 bases. V was pared by 3 bases and J by 0 bases, with 2 bases of the junction left unmatched. The CDR3 extends over 14 amino acids. Germline V lookup: CDR1 MNHEY, CDR2 SMNVEV (reference sequence). Here the CDR3 DNA reads TGTGCCAGCAGTTTCGCGGGGGACTCCTACGAGCAGTACTTC. Translated, it gives CASSFAGDSYEQYF.

The rearrangement uses TRBV30 and TRBJ2-4, with no clear D. V was trimmed by 5 bases and J by 0 bases, leaving 8 bases between them. CDR1 is GTSNPN, CDR2 SVGIG, per germline (reference sequence). This CDR3 has 13 amino acids. As DNA, the CDR3 is TGTGCCTGGGTCGGTGTAGCCAAAAACATTCAGTACTTC. Protein: CAWVGVAKNIQYF.

V and J are TRBV4-1 and TRBJ2-3; 8 positions match TRBD2. The CDR3 is made up of 16 amino acids. Germline values: CDR1 MGHRA, CDR2 YSYEKL. V was pared by 4 bases and J by 5 bases, with 11 bases of the junction left unmatched. The CDR3 DNA reads as TGCGCCAGCAGCCTTACGAGCGGGGGCGGGGGAGATACGCAGTATTTT. This codes for CASSLTSGGGGDTQYF.

This chain connects TRBV5-5 to TRBJ1-4; TRBD1 might be the D (5 bases). This CDR3 contains 15 residues. Germline CDR1 SGHKS, CDR2 YYEKEE (reference sequence). The V end was cut by 4 bases, the J end by 3 bases, with 13 bases between. CDR3 protein: CASSPAGGSNEKLFF. As DNA, the CDR3 is TGTGCCAGCAGCCCCGCTGGGGGATCTAATGAAAAACTGTTTTTT.

The chain is built from TRBV27 and TRBJ2-7, with 10 bases matching TRBD1. With V trimmed by 2 bases and J by 2 bases, 6 bases remained unmatched. The CDR3 consists of 16 residues. CDR1 MNHEY and CDR2 SMNVEV come from the germline V gene (reference sequence). The CDR3 sequence: CASSLRRGTGAYEQYF. DNA for the CDR3: TGTGCCAGCAGTTTAAGGCGTGGGACAGGGGCCTACGAGCAGTACTTC.

The chain is built from TRBV6-5 and TRBJ2-2; D is undetermined. The germline V and J ends were trimmed by 8 bases and 6 bases, with 10 bases remaining between them. The CDR3 has 12 residues. The germline CDR1 and CDR2 sequences are MNHEY and SVGAGI. The CDR3 here is CASDRVSGELFF. The CDR3 region has the DNA TGTGCCAGCGATCGGGTATCCGGGGAGCTGTTTTTT.

The chain is built from TRBV11-2 and TRBJ2-1; no clear D gene. This CDR3 has 14 amino acids. The V gene lost 2 bases and the J gene lost 6 bases, with 11 bases spanning the gap. Germline V gene data show CDR1 as SGHAT and CDR2 as FQNNGV. The CDR3 reads CASSLSGTVNEQFF. Here the CDR3 DNA reads TGTGCCAGCAGCTTATCTGGCACAGTCAATGAGCAGTTCTTC.

The chain has TRBV7-9 and TRBJ1-5, with D maybe TRBD1 (6 bases). V was shortened by 5 bases and J by 3 bases, with 14 bases between the two germline ends. The CDR3 has 15 amino acids. Germline V gene data show CDR1 as SEHNR and CDR2 as FQNEAQ (reference sequence). The CDR3 coding sequence is TGTGCCAGCAGCCCTGAGGGGGTCAACAATCAGCCCCAGCATTTT. Protein product: CASSPEGVNNQPQHF.

The chain recombines TRBV20-1 with TRBJ2-7; the D gene could be TRBD1 or TRBD2 (6 bases each). Between the trimmed V and J ends, which lost 5 bases and 6 bases, there was a span of 11 bases. The CDR3 has 11 amino acids. CDR1 and CDR2 (germline): DFQATT, SNEGSKA (reference sequence). The CDR3, as DNA: TGCAGTGCTCAAAGGGGGGTCGAGCAGTACTTC. This gives the protein CSAQRGVEQYF.

The rearrangement joins TRBV19 to TRBJ1-1; D unclear. Germline values: CDR1 LNHDA, CDR2 SQIVND (reference sequence). This CDR3 has 14 amino acids. V was shortened by 5 bases and J by 1 base, with 11 bases between the two germline ends. CDR3 DNA: TGTGCCAGTAGTTTCCAAACGGGGAACACTGAAGCTTTCTTT. Protein product: CASSFQTGNTEAFF.

The CDR3 DNA reads as TGCAGTGCTAGTGATTATACAGACGATGAGCAGTTCTTC. Amino acid sequence: CSASDYTDDEQFF. The rearrangement joins TRBV20-1 to TRBJ2-1; unclear D gene. This CDR3 contains 13 residues. Trimming took off 3 bases at V and 8 bases at J, with 14 bases between the two ends. Germline V gene lookup returns CDR1 DFQATT and CDR2 SNEGSKA (reference sequence).

The CDR3 coding sequence is TGTGCCAGCAGTGAGCGGCTAGCGGGGGGCCCAGGCAACAATGAGCAGTTCTTC. Protein: CASSERLAGGPGNNEQFF. The chain is built from TRBV2 and TRBJ2-1; 11 nucleotides align to TRBD2. Germline V gene lookup returns CDR1 SNHLY and CDR2 FYNNEI. The CDR3 is 18 amino acids. After removal of 3 bases from V and 5 bases from J, the junction contained 12 bases not matched to a gene.

This sequence joins TRBV5-6 and TRBJ1-2; no clear D. Per germline, CDR1 SGHDT and CDR2 YYEEEE. Trimming shortened V by 3 bases and J by 2 bases, and 17 bases separated the two germline ends. The CDR3 length is 16 residues. The chain's CDR3 is CASSSIGGNDNYGYTF. For the CDR3, the DNA is TGTGCCAGCAGCTCAATTGGAGGGAACGACAACTATGGCTACACCTTC.

Only one count was recorded for this clone. This chain uses TRBV4-1 with TRBJ2-3; 9 bases are shared with TRBD2. Losses at the gene ends were 1 base for V and 7 bases for J; bases not matched to a gene: 12. This CDR3 has 17 amino acids. CDR1 is MGHRA and CDR2 is YSYEKL in the germline V gene. The CDR3 DNA is TGCGCCAGCAGCCAAGTTGAGGGCGGCGGGGGGGCCTATACGCAGTATTTT. It encodes CASSQVEGGGGAYTQYF.

The table lists this clone with a count of one. The chain employs TRBV6-4 and TRBJ2-5; 12 bases align to TRBD2. CDR1 and CDR2 from the germline V gene are MRHNA and SNTAGT. Losses at the gene ends were 8 bases for V and 2 bases for J; bases not matched to a gene: 6. The CDR3 runs 15 residues. The CDR3 nucleotides are TGTGCCAGCCGGAGGACTAGCGGGGAACAAGAGACCCAGTACTTC. This translates into CASRRTSGEQETQYF.

CDR3 sequence (DNA): TGTGCCAGCAGCTTGCGGGACCTAAATTCACCCCTCCACTTT. Its protein is CASSLRDLNSPLHF. This rearrangement joins TRBV5-4 to TRBJ1-6, with D tentatively TRBD1 (5 bases). Trimming removed 1 base at V and 7 bases at J, with 9 bases between. Germline loops: CDR1 SGHNT, CDR2 YYREEE (reference sequence). This CDR3 region has 14 residues.

CDR3 bases: TGTGCCAGCAGTTTGGGGGGCCTTGTCTCTGAAGCTTTCTTT. As protein: CASSLGGLVSEAFF. This chain joins TRBV2 and TRBJ1-1; D possibly corresponds to TRBD1 (6 bases). Germline V gene data show CDR1 as SNHLY and CDR2 as FYNNEI. V lost 5 bases and J lost 6, with 16 bases in between. This CDR3 has 14 amino acids.

The CDR3 nucleotides are TGCAGCGTTGTGAGGGGGGGCCGGGAGACCCAGTACTTC. Protein: CSVVRGGRETQYF. The chain joins TRBV29-1 to TRBJ2-5, with D maybe TRBD2 (7 bases). V was cut by 4 bases and J by 5 bases, with 14 bases left in between. The CDR3 totals 13 residues. From germline, CDR1 is SQVTM and CDR2 ANQGSEA.

The rearrangement links TRBV9 to TRBJ1-2; the match to TRBD1 covers 8 bases. V was clipped by 4 bases and J by 5 bases; unmatched bases: 10. The CDR3 sequence is 15 residues long. Germline V gives CDR1 SGDLS, CDR2 YYNGEE. The CDR3 nucleotides are TGTGCCAGCAGCTCTCAGGACAGGGATTATTATGGCTACACCTTC. Its protein is CASSSQDRDYYGYTF.

V is TRBV13 and J is TRBJ2-1, with D hard to call. The ends were cut back, 6 bases at V and 4 bases at J, with 10 bases in the middle. The CDR3 length is 13 residues. Germline V gene sequence: CDR1 PRHDT, CDR2 FYEKMQ (reference sequence). CDR3 DNA sequence: TGTGCCAGCAGTTGGCAGCGTTACAATGAGCAGTTCTTC. Its protein is CASSWQRYNEQFF.

The table lists this clone with a few counts. V is TRBV4-2 and J is TRBJ1-1; a weak D match, TRBD1 (5 bases). Per germline, CDR1 LGHNA and CDR2 YNFKEQ. This CDR3 is built from 15 residues. V lost 0 bases and J lost 11, with 19 bases in between. CDR3 nucleotides: TGTGCCAGCAGCCAAGAAGTCCGGGACCCTTTATTGGCTTTCTTT. Amino acids: CASSQEVRDPLLAFF.

This clone has a single count. This chain joins TRBV7-9 and TRBJ1-5; 9 nucleotides line up with TRBD1. This CDR3 contains 15 residues. Germline CDR1 reads SEHNR; CDR2 reads FQNEAQ (reference sequence). V lost 4 bases, J lost 6 bases, and 7 bases stayed unmatched. CDR3 residues: CASSSGRDRAQPQHF. DNA for the CDR3: TGTGCCAGCAGCTCAGGTAGGGACAGGGCTCAGCCCCAGCATTTT.

The chain recombines TRBV7-8 with TRBJ1-1; TRBD1 agrees at 12 bases. Germline lookup yields CDR1 SGHVS and CDR2 FQNEAQ. V trimming: 2 bases; J trimming: 4 bases; junction bases outside the gene matches: 5. This CDR3 is 16 amino acids long. CDR3 bases: TGTGCCAGCAGCTTAAGGGACAGGGGGCTTGGCACTGAAGCTTTCTTT. Its translation: CASSLRDRGLGTEAFF.

This clone has only one observation. The rearrangement links TRBV28 to TRBJ1-2; 9 bases agree with TRBD1. The CDR3 extends over 20 amino acids. Germline V gene sequence: CDR1 MDHEN, CDR2 SYDVKM. V shed 1 base, J shed 6 bases, and the junction held 21 bases outside the gene matches. CDR3 in DNA: TGTGCCAGCAGTTTATCAAACCAAAACACCGGGACAGGGAATATAAATGGCTACACCTTC. It specifies CASSLSNQNTGTGNINGYTF.

The chain uses TRBV28 and TRBJ2-1; 9 positions match TRBD1. The CDR3 has 15 residues. The junction had 6 bases not matched to a gene; V was cut back by 5 bases and J by 4 bases. Germline assignment: CDR1 MDHEN and CDR2 SYDVKM. The CDR3 sequence: CASSTRQGGYNEQFF. DNA for the CDR3: TGTGCCAGCAGTACGAGACAGGGGGGATACAATGAGCAGTTCTTC.